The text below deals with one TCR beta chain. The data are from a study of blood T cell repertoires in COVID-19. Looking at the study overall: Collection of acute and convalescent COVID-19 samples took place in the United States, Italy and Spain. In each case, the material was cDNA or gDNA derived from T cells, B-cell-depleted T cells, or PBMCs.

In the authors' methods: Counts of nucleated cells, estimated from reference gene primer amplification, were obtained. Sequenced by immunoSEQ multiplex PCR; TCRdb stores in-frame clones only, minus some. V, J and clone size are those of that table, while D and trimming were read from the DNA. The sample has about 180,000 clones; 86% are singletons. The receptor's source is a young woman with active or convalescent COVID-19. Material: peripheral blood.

As DNA, the CDR3 is TGTGCCAGCAGTTTATCGTACGCACAGAAGGTGAACTACACCTTC. Protein sequence: CASSLSYAQKVNYTF. The J gene is TRBJ1-2, the V gene TRBV27; D is uncertain. Germline loops: CDR1 MNHEY, CDR2 SMNVEV (reference sequence). Trimming left V 0 bases short and J 10 bases short, with 18 bases between. The CDR3 extends over 15 amino acids.